This T cell receptor beta chain originates from a study of cytomegalovirus exposure and HLA in healthy donors. 13 Jbeta primers and 60 Vbeta primers were used for the PCR. Clones were sequenced by immunoSEQ multiplex PCR, and TCRdb holds only the in-frame ones, with some missing. Seen here are about 120,000 clones, around 81% observed once, and the top ten hold 3% to 5%. The TCR sequence derives from a woman aged 25 to 39 in good health and CMV-seronegative. The sample taken for sequencing was PBMCs.

Here the CDR3 DNA reads TGTGCCAGCAGCGAGACAAGAAGCACAGATACGCAGTATTTT. This sequence encodes CASSETRSTDTQYF. The chain is built from TRBV6-5 and TRBJ2-3; no clear D. Trimming pared 6 bases from V and 0 bases from J, leaving 10 bases between. This CDR3 is 14 amino acids long. The germline V gene encodes CDR1 MNHEY and CDR2 SVGAGI.